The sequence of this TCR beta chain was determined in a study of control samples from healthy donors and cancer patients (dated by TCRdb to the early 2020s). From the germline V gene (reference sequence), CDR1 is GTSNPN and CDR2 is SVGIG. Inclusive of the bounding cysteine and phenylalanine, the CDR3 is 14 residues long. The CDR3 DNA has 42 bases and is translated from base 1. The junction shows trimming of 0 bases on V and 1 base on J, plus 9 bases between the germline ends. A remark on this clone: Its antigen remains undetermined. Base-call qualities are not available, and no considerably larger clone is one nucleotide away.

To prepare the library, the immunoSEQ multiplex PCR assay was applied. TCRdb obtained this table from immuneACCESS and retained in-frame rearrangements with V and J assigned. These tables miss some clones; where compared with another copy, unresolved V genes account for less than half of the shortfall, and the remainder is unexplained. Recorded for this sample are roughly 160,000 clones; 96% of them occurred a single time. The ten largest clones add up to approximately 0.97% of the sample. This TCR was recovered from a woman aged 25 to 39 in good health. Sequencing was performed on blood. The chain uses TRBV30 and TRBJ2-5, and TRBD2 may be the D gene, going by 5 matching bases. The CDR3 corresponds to CAWSVAGGQETQYF. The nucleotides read TGTGCCTGGAGTGTGGCAGGAGGCCAAGAGACCCAGTACTTC. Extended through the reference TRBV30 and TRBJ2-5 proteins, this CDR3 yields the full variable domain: SQTIHQWPATLVQPVGSPLSLECTVEGTSNPNLYWYRQAAGRGLQLLFYSVGIGQISSEVPQNLSASRPQDRQFILSSKKLLLSDSGFYLCAWSVAGGQETQYFGPGTRLLVL.